The 3 T cell receptor beta chains listed next were all sequenced from one sample in a study of blood T cells in healthy people across ages (dated by TCRdb to 2013 to 2016). The method behind the library was 5' RACE. A second PCR of roughly 7 to 12 cycles was run with a J-beta primer mix and a sample-barcoded 5' primer. TCRdb took the public reads, trimmed them with fastp at Q25, ran MiXCR for clone calling and kept in-frame beta chains. Duplicate CDR3 protein sequences are folded into a single record with the most common DNA and genes. For this sample the table gives around 2 million distinct CDR3 sequences, of which about 39% were detected only once. The ten most abundant clones make up roughly 23% of the sample. Sequencing was done on a sample of blood. The origin of the receptors is a human donor in good health.

There are a few counts of this clonotype. One end of the junction does not line up with germline, which may come from a read error. V gene TRBV4-2 combines with J gene TRBJ2-5; 11 positions agree with TRBD2. In germline, CDR1 is LGHNA, CDR2 YNFKEQ. There are 15 residues in the CDR3. CDR3 amino acids: CASSQGLAGLETQYF. The CDR3 DNA is TGCGCCAGCAGCCAAGGACTAGCGGGTTTGGAGACCCAGTACTTC.

This clonotype was seen a single time. The V and J genes are TRBV5-1 and TRBJ2-3, with a tentative D call TRBD2 (6 bases). There are 16 residues in the CDR3. V dropped 1 base and J dropped 2 bases, with 14 bases sitting between them. The germline V gene encodes CDR1 SGHRS and CDR2 YFSETQ. CDR3 amino acids: CASSLRVASDTDTQYF. CDR3 DNA sequence: TGCGCCAGCAGCTTGAGAGTGGCTAGCGACACAGATACGCAGTATTTT.

This clonotype was seen only a few times. J is TRBJ2-1 and V is TRBV7-9; D perhaps matches TRBD2 (6 bases). This CDR3 spans 14 amino acids. Per germline, CDR1 SEHNR and CDR2 FQNEAQ (reference sequence). V lost 8 bases, J lost 3 bases, and 14 bases lay in between. For the CDR3, the DNA is TGTGCCAGCGAGACTAGTAACGTCTACAATGAGCAGTTCTTC. Its translation is CASETSNVYNEQFF.